This T cell receptor beta chain was sequenced during a study of T cell responses to AZD1222 COVID-19 vaccine. Study context: Second-dose recipients at about 4 or about 12 weeks were treated as one pooled group. Overall study findings and caveats: The CD4 TCRs associated with vaccination extended across spike and predominated at 160-218 and 743-854. Females outnumbered males among donors, who were mostly white British; clonal diversity was possibly underestimated.

With respect to this clone: Its antigen is not known.

This CDR3 contains 17 residues. CDR1 and CDR2 (germline): SGHAT, FQNNGV. Trimming at V came to 1 base and at J to 4 bases, leaving 6 bases not matched to a gene. Generated by immunoSEQ multiplex PCR, the TCRdb table keeps only in-frame clones and is missing some. The sample lists about 150,000 clones, roughly 92% occurring once. The source was peripheral blood, collected on day 0 of AZD1222 vaccination. This TCR came from an adult in good health. The rearrangement uses TRBV11-2 and TRBJ2-1, with 11 bases fitting TRBD2. The CDR3, as DNA: TGTGCCAGCAGCTTAGGGGGGACTAGCGGACCTTACAATGAGCAGTTCTTC. This gives the protein CASSLGGTSGPYNEQFF.